The sequence of this T cell receptor (beta chain) was determined in a study of T cells after yellow fever vaccination. V was shortened by 1 base and J by 0 bases, with 24 bases between the two germline ends. The CDR3 has 20 amino acids. CDR1 and CDR2 from the germline V gene are MGHRA and YSYEKL. This clonotype was seen at least ten times. Each CDR3 protein gets one entry after TCRdb re-called the 5' RACE reads with MiXCR. This sample carries about 170,000 distinct CDR3 sequences, approximately 9.9% of them seen once, and the ten largest clones take 36%. The sequence was collected from a man aged 18 to 29 who received the YFV17D yellow fever vaccine. This specimen consisted of CD8+ T cells sorted from PBMCs, obtained 15 days after the yellow fever booster vaccination. The V call is TRBV4-1, the J call TRBJ1-1; maybe TRBD1 (5 bases). CDR3 in amino acids: CASSQGRLRAGLRLNTEAFF. In DNA, the CDR3 is TGCGCCAGCAGCCAAGGGAGGCTGAGGGCAGGGCTTCGTTTGAACACTGAAGCTTTCTTT.